One sample yielded the 31 T cell receptor beta chains listed below, sequenced in a study of OX40 agonist ivuxolimab in advanced cancers. Clones were read by immunoSEQ multiplex PCR, and TCRdb kept only the in-frame ones, dropping some. Of around 36,000 clones in the sample, roughly 90% are singletons; the top ten hold under 20%. Sequenced here: CD4+ or CD8+ T cells sorted from blood, sampled in a trial of the OX40 agonist ivuxolimab. These receptors all stem from an adult with an advanced solid tumor such as melanoma, head and neck, liver or kidney cancer.

The V gene is TRBV4-1, the J gene TRBJ1-5, with 7 nucleotides matching TRBD1. After removal of 0 bases from V and 7 bases from J, the junction contained 12 bases not matched to a gene. The CDR3 extends over 17 amino acids. Per the germline V gene, CDR1 is MGHRA and CDR2 is YSYEKL. CDR3 in amino acids: CASSQDPVTGIDQPQHF. CDR3 DNA sequence: TGCGCCAGCAGCCAAGATCCCGTGACAGGGATCGACCAGCCCCAGCATTTT.

The chain joins TRBV11-1 to TRBJ2-2; D not resolved. Germline V gene sequence: CDR1 SGHAT, CDR2 FQDESV (reference sequence). Trimming removed 1 base at V and 6 bases at J, with 9 bases between. The CDR3 has 14 residues. CDR3 residues: CASSLGGSPGELFF. The CDR3 nucleotides read TGTGCCAGCAGCTTAGGTGGTAGCCCCGGGGAGCTGTTTTTT.

This chain links TRBV7-8 with TRBJ2-4; 9 positions match TRBD1. The CDR3 has 14 amino acids. The V gene's germline CDR1 is SGHVS and CDR2 FQNEAQ. V was pared by 5 bases and J by 6 bases, with 5 bases of the junction left unmatched. The CDR3, as DNA: TGTGCCAGCAGCCCTGGACAGGGGCGAAACATTCAGTACTTC. Its protein product is CASSPGQGRNIQYF.

The rearrangement links TRBV5-6 to TRBJ1-2, with 9 positions matching TRBD1. This CDR3 has 13 amino acids. Looked up from germline, CDR1 is SGHDT and CDR2 is YYEEEE. J gave up 6 bases and V 4 bases, and 4 bases lay outside the gene matches. The CDR3: CASSGTGIDGYTF. The CDR3 DNA sequence: TGTGCCAGCAGCGGGACAGGGATCGATGGCTACACCTTC.

The chain couples TRBV6-6 to TRBJ1-5; D is uncertain. Trimming removed 0 bases at V and 4 bases at J, with 7 bases between. Per the germline V gene, CDR1 is MNHNY and CDR2 is SVGAGI (reference sequence). CDR3 length: 14 residues. DNA of the CDR3: TGTGCCAGCAGTTACTCTGGCCTTAATCAGCCCCAGCATTTT. Its protein is CASSYSGLNQPQHF.

With respect to this clone: A junction boundary mismatches the germline segment, possibly from a read error. V and J are TRBV9 and TRBJ1-2; unclear D gene. Germline V lookup: CDR1 SGDLS, CDR2 YYNGEE. The CDR3 runs 12 residues. The CDR3 reads CASSPRHYCYTF. The CDR3 DNA follows: TGTGCCAGCAGCCCGAGGCACTATTGCTACACCTTC.

The chain combines TRBV19 with TRBJ1-5, with D tentatively TRBD1 (5 bases). The CDR3 contains 17 residues. Germline V gene lookup returns CDR1 LNHDA and CDR2 SQIVND (reference sequence). With 4 bases removed from V and 5 bases from J, the gap between germline ends came to 21 bases. CDR3 loop: CASSKFGRAGGDQPQHF. CDR3 sequence (DNA): TGTGCCAGTAGTAAGTTTGGCAGGGCGGGGGGGGATCAGCCCCAGCATTTT.

In its sample, this clone was seen once. V is TRBV7-2 and J is TRBJ2-5; 9 nucleotides agree with TRBD2. With V trimmed by 6 bases and J by 4 bases, 15 bases remained unmatched. Germline V gene lookup returns CDR1 SGHTA and CDR2 FQGNSA. This CDR3 comprises 17 residues. CDR3 DNA sequence: TGTGCCAGCAGATTCCAGCACGGCGGGGGGGCGGGAGAGACCCAGTACTTC. Amino acids: CASRFQHGGGAGETQYF.

The genes are TRBV5-1 and TRBJ2-5; 10 bases line up with TRBD2. This CDR3 is built from 17 residues. CDR1 SGHRS and CDR2 YFSETQ come from the germline V gene. Losses at the gene ends were 1 base for V and 2 bases for J; bases not matched to a gene: 8. The CDR3 region is CASSLTRSGGPQETQYF. CDR3 in DNA: TGCGCCAGCAGCTTGACCCGTAGCGGGGGGCCTCAAGAGACCCAGTACTTC.

The chain has TRBV18 and TRBJ1-1; a possible D gene is TRBD1 (5 bases). The CDR3 contains 15 residues. Trimming removed 0 bases at V and 0 bases at J, with 8 bases between. Germline CDR1 KGHSH, CDR2 LQKENI. As DNA, the CDR3 is TGTGCCAGCTCACCACCGAGGGGCATGAACACTGAAGCTTTCTTT. The encoded protein is CASSPPRGMNTEAFF.

The chain employs TRBV30 and TRBJ2-2; the D gene could be TRBD1 or TRBD2 (7 bases each). Germline-derived CDR1 and CDR2 are GTSNPN and SVGIG (reference sequence). CDR3 length: 17 residues. Trimming pared 3 bases from V and 3 bases from J, leaving 20 bases between. The CDR3 bases are TGTGCCTGGAGCGAAAATAGACAGGGAGGGGACACCGGGGAGCTGTTTTTT. As protein: CAWSENRQGGDTGELFF.

The V and J genes are TRBV4-3 and TRBJ2-3; maybe TRBD2 (5 bases). The CDR3 sequence is 15 residues long. Germline V gene data show CDR1 as LGHNA and CDR2 as YSLEER. V lost 0 bases, J lost 0 bases, and 7 bases lay in between. The CDR3 spells CASSQERESTDTQYF. Here the CDR3 DNA reads TGCGCCAGCAGCCAAGAGAGGGAGAGCACAGATACGCAGTATTTT.

The chain uses TRBV4-1 and TRBJ1-5; D may be TRBD1 (5 bases). Germline V gene data show CDR1 as MGHRA and CDR2 as YSYEKL. The CDR3 has 15 amino acids. The germline V and J ends were trimmed by 1 base and 6 bases, with 13 bases remaining between them. The CDR3 spells CASSQVWGTGQPQHF. In DNA form, the CDR3 reads TGCGCCAGCAGCCAAGTTTGGGGGACGGGTCAGCCCCAGCATTTT.

The CDR3 DNA reads as TGTGCCAGCAGCCCCGGAGGGGCGCCGGCCTACGAGCAGTACTTC. Amino acid sequence: CASSPGGAPAYEQYF. The V call is TRBV9, the J call TRBJ2-7; D is possibly TRBD2 (6 bases). CDR1 is SGDLS, CDR2 YYNGEE, per germline. This CDR3 is built from 15 residues. Trimming took off 4 bases at V and 2 bases at J, with 16 bases between the two ends. The whole variable domain, filled in from reference TRBV9 and TRBJ2-7, reads DSGVTQTPKHLITATGQRVTLRCSPRSGDLSVYWYQQSLDQGLQFLIQYYNGEERAKGNILERFSAQQFPDLHSELNLSSLELGDSALYFCASSPGGAPAYEQYFGPGTRLTVT.

This clone was seen once. This sequence joins TRBV9 and TRBJ1-3, with D hard to call. This CDR3 comprises 14 residues. Germline loops: CDR1 SGDLS, CDR2 YYNGEE. Trimming took off 0 bases at V and 2 bases at J, with 6 bases between the two ends. As DNA, the CDR3 is TGTGCCAGCAGCGTAGATGGAGCTGGAAACACCATATATTTT. This encodes CASSVDGAGNTIYF.

The V and J genes are TRBV4-1 and TRBJ2-5, with 9 bases aligning to TRBD2. J lost 2 bases, V lost 0 bases, and 4 bases had no gene match. The CDR3 has 16 residues. Germline-derived CDR1 and CDR2 are MGHRA and YSYEKL. This CDR3 is CASSQDGRGGQETQYF. The DNA of the CDR3 is TGCGCCAGCAGCCAAGATGGGCGGGGGGGGCAAGAGACCCAGTACTTC.

V and J are TRBV10-1 and TRBJ2-4, with D tentatively TRBD1 (5 bases). With 2 bases removed from V and 3 bases from J, the gap between germline ends came to 11 bases. CDR3 length: 15 amino acids. The germline gives CDR1 WNHNN, CDR2 SYGVQD (reference sequence). CDR3 coding DNA: TGCGCCAGCAGTGAGCAGGGTTTCGGCAAAAACATTCAGTACTTC. The encoded protein is CASSEQGFGKNIQYF.

This rearrangement joins TRBV5-1 to TRBJ1-1; D is undetermined. Trimming took 1 base from V and 0 from J, leaving 7 bases between them. CDR1 is SGHRS and CDR2 is YFSETQ in the germline V gene. The CDR3 has 14 residues. The CDR3 loop is CASSLTSMNTEAFF. Written as DNA, the CDR3 is TGCGCCAGCAGCTTGACGAGCATGAACACTGAAGCTTTCTTT.

The chain employs TRBV5-4 and TRBJ2-3; 7 nucleotides line up with TRBD2. This CDR3 has 13 amino acids. Germline loops: CDR1 SGHNT, CDR2 YYREEE (reference sequence). The V and J ends lost 4 bases and 4 bases, in that order; junction bases with no gene match: 3. CDR3 sequence (DNA): TGTGCCAGCAGCCGGGGACTACCAGATACGCAGTATTTT. Protein: CASSRGLPDTQYF.

This sequence joins TRBV13 and TRBJ2-4; D gene unclear. The CDR3 totals 14 residues. Looked up from germline, CDR1 is PRHDT and CDR2 is FYEKMQ (reference sequence). Between the trimmed V and J ends, which lost 0 bases and 3 bases, there was a span of 6 bases. The CDR3 nucleotides are TGTGCCAGCAGCTTAGGGGTGAGCAAAAACATTCAGTACTTC. Amino acids: CASSLGVSKNIQYF.

This chain joins TRBV6-5 and TRBJ1-2; 8 bases agree with TRBD1. V trimming: 0 bases; J trimming: 4 bases; junction bases outside the gene matches: 7. CDR3 length: 16 residues. Per germline, CDR1 MNHEY and CDR2 SVGAGI. CDR3 in amino acids: CASSYSTGEVFYGYTF. CDR3 nucleotide sequence: TGTGCCAGCAGTTACTCGACAGGGGAAGTTTTCTATGGCTACACCTTC.

The rearrangement links TRBV7-6 to TRBJ2-2; TRBD2 is a possible D gene (7 bases). The V gene lost 4 bases and the J gene lost 3 bases, with 15 bases spanning the gap. CDR1 is SGHVS and CDR2 is FNYEAQ in the germline V gene. This CDR3 contains 16 residues. DNA for the CDR3: TGTGCCAGCAGCTCCGGTGGGGGGGCCTACACCGGGGAGCTGTTTTTT. This codes for CASSSGGGAYTGELFF.

V usage is TRBV29-1 and J usage is TRBJ1-1, with D perhaps TRBD1 (5 bases). The germline V gene has CDR1 SQVTM and CDR2 ANQGSEA. V was pared by 4 bases and J by 5 bases, with 17 bases between. CDR3 size: 14 residues. The CDR3 is CSVVRVGRGTEAFF. DNA of the CDR3: TGCAGCGTTGTTCGGGTAGGGAGGGGAACTGAAGCTTTCTTT.

The chain recombines TRBV6-4 with TRBJ2-3; tentative D call: TRBD1 (5 bases). This CDR3 has 14 residues. The germline gives CDR1 MRHNA, CDR2 SNTAGT. Trimming stripped 3 bases from V and 0 bases from J, with 7 bases between. CDR3 region: CASSERGSTDTQYF. CDR3 DNA sequence: TGTGCCAGCAGTGAAAGGGGTAGCACAGATACGCAGTATTTT.

Judged by abundance, this clone is medium-sized. This sequence joins TRBV12-5 and TRBJ2-1; D is undetermined. Trimming removed 5 bases from V and 6 bases from J, with 8 bases in between. This CDR3 comprises 12 residues. Per the germline V gene, CDR1 is LGHNT and CDR2 is FRNRAP. CDR3 coding DNA: TGTGCTAGTGGTAGAAGTTTCAATGAGCAGTTCTTC. Protein sequence: CASGRSFNEQFF.

This clone appeared a few times. V is TRBV28 and J is TRBJ2-4, with D possibly TRBD1 on 5 matching bases. Germline V gene sequence: CDR1 MDHEN, CDR2 SYDVKM. The ends were cut back, 5 bases at V and 0 bases at J, with 11 bases in the middle. This CDR3 comprises 15 residues. Here the CDR3 reads CASSRQPLAKNIQYF. The CDR3 coding sequence is TGTGCCAGCAGTCGACAGCCGCTAGCCAAAAACATTCAGTACTTC.

In its sample, this clone is medium-sized. This rearrangement joins TRBV7-2 to TRBJ2-7; weak D call: TRBD2 (6 bases). CDR1 SGHTA and CDR2 FQGNSA come from the germline V gene. The CDR3 has 15 amino acids. With 3 bases removed from V and 2 bases from J, the gap between germline ends came to 14 bases. The CDR3 reads CASSFGGGETYEQYF. The CDR3 DNA reads as TGTGCCAGCAGCTTTGGTGGCGGGGAGACCTACGAGCAGTACTTC.

The rearrangement joins TRBV13 to TRBJ2-1; tentatively, D is TRBD1 (5 bases). This CDR3 comprises 16 residues. CDR1 PRHDT and CDR2 FYEKMQ come from the germline V gene (reference sequence). V lost 0 bases to trimming and J lost 7 bases, with 16 bases between them. The CDR3 DNA is TGTGCCAGCAGCTTAGGCTTGGCAGGGATCGAGAATGAGCAGTTCTTC. Its translation is CASSLGLAGIENEQFF.

V is TRBV6-5 and J is TRBJ2-7; tentatively, D is TRBD2 (6 bases). The germline V and J ends were trimmed by 0 bases and 5 bases, with 8 bases remaining between them. From germline, CDR1 is MNHEY and CDR2 SVGAGI. The CDR3 spans 13 residues. In nucleotides, the CDR3 is TGTGCCAGCAGTTACTCATCGGGGGACGAGCAGTACTTC. It encodes CASSYSSGDEQYF.

V usage is TRBV7-9 and J usage is TRBJ1-1; tentative D call: TRBD1 (6 bases). The V end lost 5 bases, the J end lost 4 bases, and 11 bases lay between the germline ends. Germline CDR1 and CDR2: SEHNR and FQNEAQ (reference sequence). The CDR3 has 13 residues. The CDR3 DNA follows: TGTGCCAGCAGCCAAAACAGGGCCACTGAAGCTTTCTTT. This encodes CASSQNRATEAFF.

The rearrangement links TRBV4-1 to TRBJ2-2; possibly TRBD2 for D (6 bases). The ends were cut back, 4 bases at V and 4 bases at J, with 13 bases in the middle. Germline CDR1 is MGHRA and CDR2 is YSYEKL. The CDR3 contains 15 residues. Here the CDR3 reads CASSLNSGGTGELFF. CDR3 coding DNA: TGCGCCAGCAGCCTCAATTCCGGGGGCACCGGGGAGCTGTTTTTT.